The clone carrying this TCR beta chain appeared once. The antigen remains unidentified. Germline V lookup: CDR1 KGHDR, CDR2 SFDVKD. The CDR3 is 14 residues long. V was trimmed by 5 bases and J by 5 bases, leaving 14 bases between them. The sample is drawn from a study of T cell responses to AZD1222 COVID-19 vaccine. Points from the study as a whole: It should be noted that donors were predominantly white British and more often female, and clonal diversity was possibly underestimated.

Assay used: immunoSEQ multiplex PCR; TCRdb lists only in-frame clones, some missing. The profile covers 89,000 or so clones, with over 80% appearing a single time and around 15% taken by the ten largest. The sample was peripheral blood, taken on day 0 of AZD1222 vaccination. This receptor was obtained from an adult in good health. The gene calls are TRBV24-1 and TRBJ2-5; D assignment may be TRBD1 or TRBD2 (6 bases each). The CDR3 sequence: CATSASGGGETQYF. As DNA, the CDR3 is TGTGCCACCAGTGCGTCCGGGGGCGGCGAGACCCAGTACTTC.